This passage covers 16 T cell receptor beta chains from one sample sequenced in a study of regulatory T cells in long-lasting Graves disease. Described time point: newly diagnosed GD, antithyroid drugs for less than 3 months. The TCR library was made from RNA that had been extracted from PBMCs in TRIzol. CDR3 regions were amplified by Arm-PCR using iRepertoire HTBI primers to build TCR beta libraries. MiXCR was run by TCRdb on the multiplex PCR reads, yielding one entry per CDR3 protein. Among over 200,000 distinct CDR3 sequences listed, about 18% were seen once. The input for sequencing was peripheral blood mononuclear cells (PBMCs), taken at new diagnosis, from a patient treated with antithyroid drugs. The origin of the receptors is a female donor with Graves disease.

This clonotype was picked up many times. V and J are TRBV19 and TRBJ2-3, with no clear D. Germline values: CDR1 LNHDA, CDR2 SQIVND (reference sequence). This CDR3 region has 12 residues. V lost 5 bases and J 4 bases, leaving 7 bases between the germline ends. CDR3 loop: CASSDAPDTQYF. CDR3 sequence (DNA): TGTGCCAGTAGTGATGCTCCAGATACGCAGTATTTT.

The CDR3 sequence: CASSQRGLAANNEQFF. CDR3 nucleotide sequence: TGTGCCAGCAGCCAAAGGGGACTAGCGGCTAACAATGAGCAGTTCTTC. The chain recombines TRBV7-3 with TRBJ2-1, with 11 bases matching TRBD2. V gave up 5 bases and J gave up 5 bases; unmatched junction bases: 8. Germline CDR1 is SGHTA and CDR2 is FQGTGA. CDR3 size: 16 residues.

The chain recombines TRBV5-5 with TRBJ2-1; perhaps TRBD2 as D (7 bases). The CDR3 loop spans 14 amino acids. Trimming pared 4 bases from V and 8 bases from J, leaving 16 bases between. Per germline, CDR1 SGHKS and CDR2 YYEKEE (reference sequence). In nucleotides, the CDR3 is TGTGCCAGCAGCCTGGACCCGGGGGGCTATGAGCAGTTCTTC. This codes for CASSLDPGGYEQFF.

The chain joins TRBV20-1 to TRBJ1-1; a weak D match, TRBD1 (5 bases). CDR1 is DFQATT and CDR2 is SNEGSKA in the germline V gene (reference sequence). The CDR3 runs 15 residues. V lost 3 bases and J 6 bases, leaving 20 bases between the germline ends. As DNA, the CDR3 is TGCAGTGCTAGGGACCTTACTCAGGGATACGCTGAAGCTTTCTTT. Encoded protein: CSARDLTQGYAEAFF.

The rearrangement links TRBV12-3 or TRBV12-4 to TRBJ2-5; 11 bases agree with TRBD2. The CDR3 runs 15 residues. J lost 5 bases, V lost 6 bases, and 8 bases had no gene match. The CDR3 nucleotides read TGTGCCAGCAGCCAAGATACTAGCGGGAGTGAGACCCAGTACTTC. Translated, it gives CASSQDTSGSETQYF.

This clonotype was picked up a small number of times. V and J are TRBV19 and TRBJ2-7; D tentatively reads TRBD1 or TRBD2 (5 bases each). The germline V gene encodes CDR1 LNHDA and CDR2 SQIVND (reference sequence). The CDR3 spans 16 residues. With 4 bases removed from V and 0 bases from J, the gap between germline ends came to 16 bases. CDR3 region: CASSTPGRKSSYEQYF. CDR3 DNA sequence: TGTGCCAGTAGTACGCCGGGACGGAAAAGCTCCTACGAGCAGTACTTC.

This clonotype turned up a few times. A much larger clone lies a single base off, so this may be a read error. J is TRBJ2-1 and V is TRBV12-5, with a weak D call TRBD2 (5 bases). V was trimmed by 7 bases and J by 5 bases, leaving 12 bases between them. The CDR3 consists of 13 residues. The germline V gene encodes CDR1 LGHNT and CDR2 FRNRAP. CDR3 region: CASVLGRNNEQFF. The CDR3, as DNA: TGTGCTAGTGTGTTAGGGAGAAACAATGAGCAGTTCTTC.

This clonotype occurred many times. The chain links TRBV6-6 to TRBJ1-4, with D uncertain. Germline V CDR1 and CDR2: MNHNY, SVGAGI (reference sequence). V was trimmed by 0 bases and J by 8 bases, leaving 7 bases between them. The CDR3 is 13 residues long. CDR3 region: CASSYSSGEKLFF. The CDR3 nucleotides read TGTGCCAGCAGTTACTCGTCGGGAGAAAAACTGTTTTTT.

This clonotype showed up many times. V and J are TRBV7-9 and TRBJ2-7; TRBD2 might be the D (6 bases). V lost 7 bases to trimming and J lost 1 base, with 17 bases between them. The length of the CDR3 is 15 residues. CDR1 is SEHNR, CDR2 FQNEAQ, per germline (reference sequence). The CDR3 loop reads CASTPLGDFSYEQYF. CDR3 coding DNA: TGTGCCAGCACCCCCCTCGGGGACTTTTCCTACGAGCAGTACTTC.

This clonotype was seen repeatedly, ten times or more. The CDR3 loop is CASSPGQHFETQYF. DNA for the CDR3: TGTGCCAGTAGTCCGGGACAGCATTTCGAGACCCAGTACTTC. The rearrangement uses TRBV19 and TRBJ2-5; TRBD1 agrees at 7 bases. CDR1 is LNHDA and CDR2 is SQIVND in the germline V gene (reference sequence). J was trimmed by 5 bases and V by 5 bases; bases with no gene match: 8. The CDR3 covers 14 residues.

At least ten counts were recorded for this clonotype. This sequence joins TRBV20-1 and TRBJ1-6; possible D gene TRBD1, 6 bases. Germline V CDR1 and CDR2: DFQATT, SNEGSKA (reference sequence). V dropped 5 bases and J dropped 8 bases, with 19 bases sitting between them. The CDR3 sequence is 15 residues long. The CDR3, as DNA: TGCAGTGCTCCTACGGGGGGGGGGGCACATTCACCCCTCCACTTT. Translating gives CSAPTGGGAHSPLHF.

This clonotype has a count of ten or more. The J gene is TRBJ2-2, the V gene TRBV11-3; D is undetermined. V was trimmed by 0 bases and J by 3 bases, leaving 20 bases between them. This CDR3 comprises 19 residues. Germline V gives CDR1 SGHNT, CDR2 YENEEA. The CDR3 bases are TGTGCCAGCAGCTTAGAGGGTAGCTGGGGTGTTTCCGACACCGGGGAGCTGTTTTTT. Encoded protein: CASSLEGSWGVSDTGELFF. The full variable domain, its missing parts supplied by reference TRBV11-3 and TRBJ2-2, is EAGVVQSPRYKIIEKKQPVAFWCNPISGHNTLYWYLQNLGQGPELLIRYENEEAVDDSQLPKDRFSAERLKGVDSTLKIQPAELGDSAVYLCASSLEGSWGVSDTGELFFGEGSRLTVL.

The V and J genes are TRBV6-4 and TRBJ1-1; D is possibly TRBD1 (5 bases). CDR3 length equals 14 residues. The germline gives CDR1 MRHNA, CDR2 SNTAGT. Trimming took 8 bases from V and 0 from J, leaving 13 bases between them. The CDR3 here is CASRDGAMNTEAFF. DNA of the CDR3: TGTGCCAGCCGGGATGGGGCCATGAACACTGAAGCTTTCTTT.

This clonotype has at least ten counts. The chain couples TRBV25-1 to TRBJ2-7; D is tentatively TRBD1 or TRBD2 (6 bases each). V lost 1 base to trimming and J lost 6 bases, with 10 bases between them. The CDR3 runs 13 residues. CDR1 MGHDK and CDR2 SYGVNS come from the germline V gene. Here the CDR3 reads CASSELGGPEQYF. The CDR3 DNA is TGTGCCAGCAGTGAATTAGGGGGGCCCGAGCAGTACTTC.

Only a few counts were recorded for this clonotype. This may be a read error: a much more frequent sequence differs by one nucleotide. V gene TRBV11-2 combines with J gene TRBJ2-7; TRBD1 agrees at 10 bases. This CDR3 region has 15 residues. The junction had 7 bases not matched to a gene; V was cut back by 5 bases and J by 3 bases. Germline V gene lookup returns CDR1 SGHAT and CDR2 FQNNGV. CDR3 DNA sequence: TGTGCCAGCAGCAAGGGACAGGGGAGTGGCTACGAGCAGTACTTC. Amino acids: CASSKGQGSGYEQYF.

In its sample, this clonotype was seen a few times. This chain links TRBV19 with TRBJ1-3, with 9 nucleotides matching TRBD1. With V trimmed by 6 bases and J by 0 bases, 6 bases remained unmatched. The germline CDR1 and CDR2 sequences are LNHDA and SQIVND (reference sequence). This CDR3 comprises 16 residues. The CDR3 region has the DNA TGTGCCAGTAGATCGGGACAGGGAAGCTCTGGAAACACCATATATTTT. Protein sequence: CASRSGQGSSGNTIYF.